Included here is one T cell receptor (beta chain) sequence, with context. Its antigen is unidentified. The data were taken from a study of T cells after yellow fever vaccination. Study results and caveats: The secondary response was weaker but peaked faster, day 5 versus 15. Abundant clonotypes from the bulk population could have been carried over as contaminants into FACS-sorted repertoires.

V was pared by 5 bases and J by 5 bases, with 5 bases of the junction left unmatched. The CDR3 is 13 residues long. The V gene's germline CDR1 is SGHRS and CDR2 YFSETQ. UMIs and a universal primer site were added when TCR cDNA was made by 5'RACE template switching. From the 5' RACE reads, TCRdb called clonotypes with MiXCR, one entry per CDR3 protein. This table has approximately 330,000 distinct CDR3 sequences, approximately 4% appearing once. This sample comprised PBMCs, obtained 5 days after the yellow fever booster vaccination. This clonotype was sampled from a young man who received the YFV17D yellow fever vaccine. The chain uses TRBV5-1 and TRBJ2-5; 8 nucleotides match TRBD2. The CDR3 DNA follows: TGCGCCAGCAGGGCGGGGGGTTTGGAGACCCAGTACTTC. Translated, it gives CASRAGGLETQYF. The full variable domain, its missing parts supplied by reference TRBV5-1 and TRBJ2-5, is KAGVTQTPRYLIKTRGQQVTLSCSPISGHRSVSWYQQTPGQGLQFLFEYFSETQRNKGNFPGRFSGRQFSNSRSEMNVSTLELGDSALYLCASRAGGLETQYFGPGTRLLVL.